Sequencing of this T cell receptor (beta chain) was carried out in a study of blood T cell repertoires in COVID-19. This clone was found a few times. In the study's own analysis: Researchers report that nucleated cell counts were estimated from reference gene primer amplification. Profiling relied on immunoSEQ multiplex PCR, and the TCRdb table lists in-frame clones only, not all of them. The D gene and trimming were derived from the DNA, and the V and J assignments and clone size from that table. The sample carries more than 35,000 clones, roughly three quarters recorded once. The ends were cut back, 1 base at V and 1 base at J, with 10 bases in the middle. Germline V gene lookup returns CDR1 SQVTM and CDR2 ANQGSEA. The length of the CDR3 is 14 residues.

This rearrangement joins TRBV29-1 to TRBJ1-1; TRBD1 is a possible D gene (6 bases). Sequencing used peripheral blood. This TCR derives from a man between 65 and 79 years old with acute or convalescent COVID-19. The CDR3 sequence is CSVEAWGQNTEAFF. The CDR3 DNA is TGCAGCGTTGAAGCTTGGGGACAGAACACTGAAGCTTTCTTT. Filled out from reference TRBV29-1 and TRBJ1-1, the complete variable domain reads SAVISQKPSRDICQRGTSLTIQCQVDSQVTMMFWYRQQPGQSLTLIATANQGSEATYESGFVIDKFPISRPNLTFSTLTVSNMSPEDSSIYLCSVEAWGQNTEAFFGQGTRLTVV.